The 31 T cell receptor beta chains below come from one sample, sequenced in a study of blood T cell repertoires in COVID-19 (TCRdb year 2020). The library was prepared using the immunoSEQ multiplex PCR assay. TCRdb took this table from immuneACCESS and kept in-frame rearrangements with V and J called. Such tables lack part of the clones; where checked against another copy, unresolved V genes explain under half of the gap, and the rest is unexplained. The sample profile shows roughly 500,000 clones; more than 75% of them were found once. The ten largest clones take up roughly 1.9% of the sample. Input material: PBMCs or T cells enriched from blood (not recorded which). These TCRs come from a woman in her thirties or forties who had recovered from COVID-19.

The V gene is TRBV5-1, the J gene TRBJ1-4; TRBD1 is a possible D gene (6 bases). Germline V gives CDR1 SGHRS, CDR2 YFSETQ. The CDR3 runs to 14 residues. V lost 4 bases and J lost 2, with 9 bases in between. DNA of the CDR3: TGCGCCAGCAGCAAAGGACAGACTAATGAAAAACTGTTTTTT. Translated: CASSKGQTNEKLFF.

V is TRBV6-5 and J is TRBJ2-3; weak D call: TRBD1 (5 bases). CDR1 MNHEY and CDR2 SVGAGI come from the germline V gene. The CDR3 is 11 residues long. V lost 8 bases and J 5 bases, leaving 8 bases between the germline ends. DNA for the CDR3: TGTGCCAGCGTAAGGGGAGATACGCAGTATTTT. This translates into CASVRGDTQYF.

CDR3 in DNA: TGTGCCAGCAGTTTAGTTTATAGCAATCAGCCCCAGCATTTT. It codes for CASSLVYSNQPQHF. The rearrangement uses TRBV27 and TRBJ1-5; no reliable D call. Per germline, CDR1 MNHEY and CDR2 SMNVEV (reference sequence). The CDR3 contains 14 residues. The V end lost 2 bases, the J end lost 0 bases, and 5 bases lay between the germline ends.

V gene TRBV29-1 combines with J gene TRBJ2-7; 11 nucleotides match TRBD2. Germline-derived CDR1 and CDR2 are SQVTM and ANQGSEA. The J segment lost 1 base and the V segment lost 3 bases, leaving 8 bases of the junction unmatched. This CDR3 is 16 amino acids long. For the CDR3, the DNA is TGCAGCGTTGAGTTAGTCACTAGCGGGAGTTCCTACGAGCAGTACTTC. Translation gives CSVELVTSGSSYEQYF.

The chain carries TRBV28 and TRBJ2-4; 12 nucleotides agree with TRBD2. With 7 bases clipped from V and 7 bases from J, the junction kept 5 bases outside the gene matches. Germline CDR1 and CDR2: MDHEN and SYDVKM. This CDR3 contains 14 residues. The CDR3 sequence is CASTRTSGRNIQYF. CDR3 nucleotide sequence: TGTGCCAGCACGAGAACTAGCGGGAGGAACATTCAGTACTTC.

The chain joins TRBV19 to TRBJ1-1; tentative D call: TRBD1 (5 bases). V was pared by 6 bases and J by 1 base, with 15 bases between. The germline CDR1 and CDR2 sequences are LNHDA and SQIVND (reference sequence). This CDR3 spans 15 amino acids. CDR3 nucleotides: TGTGCCAGTAGGCTAGGGGTCGGGGGGAACACTGAAGCTTTCTTT. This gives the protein CASRLGVGGNTEAFF.

CDR3 sequence reads: CASSGTGDEQYF. The CDR3 DNA reads as TGCGCCAGCAGTGGGACAGGGGACGAGCAGTACTTC. The chain recombines TRBV10-2 with TRBJ2-7; 9 bases match TRBD1. Germline V lookup: CDR1 WSHSY, CDR2 SAAADI. The V gene end was trimmed by 4 bases and the J gene end by 5 bases; junction bases not matched to a gene: 0. The CDR3 consists of 12 residues.

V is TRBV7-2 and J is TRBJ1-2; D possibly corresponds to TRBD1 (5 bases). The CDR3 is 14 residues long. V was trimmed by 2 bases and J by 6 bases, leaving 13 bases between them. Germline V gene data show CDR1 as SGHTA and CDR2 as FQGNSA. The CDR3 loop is CASSLLAGKNGYTF. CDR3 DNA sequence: TGTGCCAGCAGCTTATTGGCAGGGAAAAATGGCTACACCTTC.

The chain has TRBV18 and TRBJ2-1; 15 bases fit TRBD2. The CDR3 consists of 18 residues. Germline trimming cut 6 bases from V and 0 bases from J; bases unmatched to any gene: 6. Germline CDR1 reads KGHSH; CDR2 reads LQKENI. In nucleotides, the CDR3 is TGTGCCAGCTCTCTTGGACTAGCGGGAGGGGTCTCCTACAATGAGCAGTTCTTC. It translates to CASSLGLAGGVSYNEQFF. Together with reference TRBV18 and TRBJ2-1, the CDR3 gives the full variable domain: NAGVMQNPRHLVRRRGQEARLRCSPMKGHSHVYWYRQLPEEGLKFMVYLQKENIIDESGMPKERFSAEFPKEGPSILRIQQVVRGDSAAYFCASSLGLAGGVSYNEQFFGPGTRLTVL.

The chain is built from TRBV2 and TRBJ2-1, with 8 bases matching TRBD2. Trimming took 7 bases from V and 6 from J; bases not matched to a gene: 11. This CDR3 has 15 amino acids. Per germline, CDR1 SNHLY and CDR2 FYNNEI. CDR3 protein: CASNLKAGDSNEQFF. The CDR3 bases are TGTGCCAGCAACCTAAAAGCGGGAGATTCCAATGAGCAGTTCTTC.

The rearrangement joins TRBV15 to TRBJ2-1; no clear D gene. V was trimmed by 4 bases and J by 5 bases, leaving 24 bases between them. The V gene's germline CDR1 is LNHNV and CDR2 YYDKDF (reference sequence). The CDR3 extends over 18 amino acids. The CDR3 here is CATSISRNIMIGDNEQFF. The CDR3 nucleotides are TGTGCCACCAGCATATCCCGTAATATTATGATAGGAGACAATGAGCAGTTCTTC.

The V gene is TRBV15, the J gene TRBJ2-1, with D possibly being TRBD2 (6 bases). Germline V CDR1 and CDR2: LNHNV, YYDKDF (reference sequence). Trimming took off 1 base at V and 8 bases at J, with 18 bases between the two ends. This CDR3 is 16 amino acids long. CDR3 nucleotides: TGTGCCACCAGCAGAGGGGGGGAGTCCCTTAGGTATGAGCAGTTCTTC. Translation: CATSRGGESLRYEQFF.

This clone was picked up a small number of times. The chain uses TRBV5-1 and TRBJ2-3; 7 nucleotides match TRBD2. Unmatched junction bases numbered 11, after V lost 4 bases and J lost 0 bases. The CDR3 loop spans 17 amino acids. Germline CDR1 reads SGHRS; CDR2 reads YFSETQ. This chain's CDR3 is CASSTGASGTSTDTQYF. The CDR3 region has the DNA TGCGCCAGCAGCACCGGGGCTAGCGGTACTAGCACAGATACGCAGTATTTT.

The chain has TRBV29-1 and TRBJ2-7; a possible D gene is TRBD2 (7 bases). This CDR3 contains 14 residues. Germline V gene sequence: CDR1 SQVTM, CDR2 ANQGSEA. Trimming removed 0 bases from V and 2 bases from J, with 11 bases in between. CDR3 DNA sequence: TGCAGCGTTGAAGACAGGGGAGGGACCTACGAGCAGTACTTC. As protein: CSVEDRGGTYEQYF.

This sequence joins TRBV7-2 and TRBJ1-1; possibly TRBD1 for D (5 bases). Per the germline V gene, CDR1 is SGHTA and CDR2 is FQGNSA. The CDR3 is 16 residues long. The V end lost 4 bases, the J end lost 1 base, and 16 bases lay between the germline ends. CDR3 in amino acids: CASSSVQVWGNTEAFF. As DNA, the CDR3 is TGTGCCAGCAGCTCAGTACAGGTTTGGGGGAACACTGAAGCTTTCTTT.

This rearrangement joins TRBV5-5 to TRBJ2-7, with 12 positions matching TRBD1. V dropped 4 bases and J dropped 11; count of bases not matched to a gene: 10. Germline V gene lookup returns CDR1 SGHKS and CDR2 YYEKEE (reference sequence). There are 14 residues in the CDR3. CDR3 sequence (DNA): TGTGCCAGCAGCACCGGGACAGGGGGCAATTCCGAGTACTTC. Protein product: CASSTGTGGNSEYF. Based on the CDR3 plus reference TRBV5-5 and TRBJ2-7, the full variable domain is DAGVTQSPTHLIKTRGQQVTLRCSPISGHKSVSWYQQVLGQGPQFIFQYYEKEERGRGNFPDRFSARQFPNYSSELNVNALLLGDSALYLCASSTGTGGNSEYFGPGTRLTVT.

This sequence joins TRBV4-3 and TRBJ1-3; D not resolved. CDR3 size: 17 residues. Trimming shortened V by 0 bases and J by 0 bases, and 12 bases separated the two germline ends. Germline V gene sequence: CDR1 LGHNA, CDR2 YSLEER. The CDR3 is CASSQDDTRYSGNTIYF. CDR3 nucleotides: TGCGCCAGCAGCCAAGATGACACCCGCTACTCTGGAAACACCATATATTTT.

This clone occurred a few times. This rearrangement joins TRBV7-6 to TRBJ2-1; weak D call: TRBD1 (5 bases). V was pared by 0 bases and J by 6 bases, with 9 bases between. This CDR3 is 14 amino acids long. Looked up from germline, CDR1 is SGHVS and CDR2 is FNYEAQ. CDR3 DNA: TGTGCCAGCAGCTTAGCAGGGGAACTCAATGAGCAGTTCTTC. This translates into CASSLAGELNEQFF.

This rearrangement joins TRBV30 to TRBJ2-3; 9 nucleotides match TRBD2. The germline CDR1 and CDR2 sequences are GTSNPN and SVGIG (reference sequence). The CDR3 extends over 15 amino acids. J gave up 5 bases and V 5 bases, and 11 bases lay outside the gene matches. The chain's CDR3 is CAWRISGRSGDTQYF. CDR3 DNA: TGTGCCTGGCGGATTAGCGGGAGATCAGGAGATACGCAGTATTTT.

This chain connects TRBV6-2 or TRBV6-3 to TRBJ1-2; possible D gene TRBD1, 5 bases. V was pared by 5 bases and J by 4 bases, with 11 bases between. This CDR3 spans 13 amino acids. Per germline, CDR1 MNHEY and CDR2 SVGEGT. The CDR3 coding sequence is TGTGCCAGCAGTGGTACAGGATCCTATGGCTACACCTTC. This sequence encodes CASSGTGSYGYTF.

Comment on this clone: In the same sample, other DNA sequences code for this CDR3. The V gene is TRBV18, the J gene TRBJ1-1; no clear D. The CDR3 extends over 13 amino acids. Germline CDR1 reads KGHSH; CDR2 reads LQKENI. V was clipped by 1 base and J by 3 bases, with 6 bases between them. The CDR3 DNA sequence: TGTGCCAGCTCACCACGGGAGGACACTGAAGCTTTCTTT. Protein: CASSPREDTEAFF.

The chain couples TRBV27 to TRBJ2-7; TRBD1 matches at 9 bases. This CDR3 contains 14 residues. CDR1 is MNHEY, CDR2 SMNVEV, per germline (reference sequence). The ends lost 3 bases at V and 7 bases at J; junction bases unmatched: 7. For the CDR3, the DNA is TGTGCCAGCAGTTTGACAGGGGGGTTCAAAGAGCAGTACTTC. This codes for CASSLTGGFKEQYF.

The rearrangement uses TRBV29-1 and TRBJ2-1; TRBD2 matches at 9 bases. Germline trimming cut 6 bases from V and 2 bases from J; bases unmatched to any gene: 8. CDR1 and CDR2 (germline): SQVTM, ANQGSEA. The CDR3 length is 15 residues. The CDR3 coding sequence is TGCAGCGTCGGAAGTCTAGCGGGAACCTACAATGAGCAGTTCTTC. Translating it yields CSVGSLAGTYNEQFF.

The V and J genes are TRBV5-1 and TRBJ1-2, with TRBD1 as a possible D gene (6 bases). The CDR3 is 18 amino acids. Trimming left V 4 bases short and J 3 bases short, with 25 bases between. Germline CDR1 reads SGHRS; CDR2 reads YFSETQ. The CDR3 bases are TGCGCCAGCAGCCCATCGCCCGGACAGCGCGCCCACGACTATGGCTACACCTTC. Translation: CASSPSPGQRAHDYGYTF. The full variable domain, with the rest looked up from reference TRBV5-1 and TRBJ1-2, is KAGVTQTPRYLIKTRGQQVTLSCSPISGHRSVSWYQQTPGQGLQFLFEYFSETQRNKGNFPGRFSGRQFSNSRSEMNVSTLELGDSALYLCASSPSPGQRAHDYGYTFGSGTRLTVV.

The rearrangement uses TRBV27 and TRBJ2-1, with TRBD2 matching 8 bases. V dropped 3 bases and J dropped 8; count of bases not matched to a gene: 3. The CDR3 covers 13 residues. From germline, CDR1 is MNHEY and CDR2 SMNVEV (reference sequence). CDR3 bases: TGTGCCAGCAGTTTCGGGAGGGGTTATGAGCAGTTCTTC. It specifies CASSFGRGYEQFF.

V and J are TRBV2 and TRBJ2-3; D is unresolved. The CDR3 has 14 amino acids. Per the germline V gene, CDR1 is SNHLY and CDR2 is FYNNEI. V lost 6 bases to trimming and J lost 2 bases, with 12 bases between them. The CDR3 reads CASRLQWSTDTQYF. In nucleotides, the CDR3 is TGTGCCAGCAGGCTACAGTGGTCCACAGATACGCAGTATTTT. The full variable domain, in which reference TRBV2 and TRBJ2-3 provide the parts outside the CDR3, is EPEVTQTPSHQVTQMGQEVILRCVPISNHLYFYWYRQILGQKVEFLVSFYNNEISEKSEIFDDQFSVERPDGSNFTLKIRSTKLEDSAMYFCASRLQWSTDTQYFGPGTRLTVL.

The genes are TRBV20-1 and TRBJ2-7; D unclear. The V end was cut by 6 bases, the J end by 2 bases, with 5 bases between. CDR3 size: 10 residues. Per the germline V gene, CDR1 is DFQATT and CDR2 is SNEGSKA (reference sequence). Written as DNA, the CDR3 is TGCAGTGCCGGAGCCTACGAGCAGTACTTC. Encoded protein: CSAGAYEQYF.

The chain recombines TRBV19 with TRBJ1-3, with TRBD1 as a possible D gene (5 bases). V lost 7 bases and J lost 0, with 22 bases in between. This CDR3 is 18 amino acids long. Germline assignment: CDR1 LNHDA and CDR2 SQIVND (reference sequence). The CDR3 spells CASTPWGRAWSSGNTIYF. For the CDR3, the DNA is TGTGCCAGTACCCCCTGGGGGAGGGCCTGGAGCTCTGGAAACACCATATATTTT.

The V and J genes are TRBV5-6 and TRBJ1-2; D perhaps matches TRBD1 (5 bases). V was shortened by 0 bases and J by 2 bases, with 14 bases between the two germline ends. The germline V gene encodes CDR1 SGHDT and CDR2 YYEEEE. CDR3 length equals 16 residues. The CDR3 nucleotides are TGTGCCAGCAGCTTGGGAACTCGGGGGTGGAACTATGGCTACACCTTC. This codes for CASSLGTRGWNYGYTF.

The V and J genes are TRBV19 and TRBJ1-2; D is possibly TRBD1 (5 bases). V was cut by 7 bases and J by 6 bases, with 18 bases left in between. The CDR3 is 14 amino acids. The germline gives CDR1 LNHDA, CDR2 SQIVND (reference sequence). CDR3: CASTTPGLLNGYTF. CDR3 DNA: TGTGCCAGTACTACCCCGGGACTACTGAATGGCTACACCTTC.

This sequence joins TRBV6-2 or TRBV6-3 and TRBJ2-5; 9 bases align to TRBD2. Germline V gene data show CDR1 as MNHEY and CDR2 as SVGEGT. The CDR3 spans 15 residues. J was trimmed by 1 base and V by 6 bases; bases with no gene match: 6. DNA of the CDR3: TGTGCCAGCAGCCCTAGCGGGATCCCCCAAGAGACCCAGTACTTC. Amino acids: CASSPSGIPQETQYF.